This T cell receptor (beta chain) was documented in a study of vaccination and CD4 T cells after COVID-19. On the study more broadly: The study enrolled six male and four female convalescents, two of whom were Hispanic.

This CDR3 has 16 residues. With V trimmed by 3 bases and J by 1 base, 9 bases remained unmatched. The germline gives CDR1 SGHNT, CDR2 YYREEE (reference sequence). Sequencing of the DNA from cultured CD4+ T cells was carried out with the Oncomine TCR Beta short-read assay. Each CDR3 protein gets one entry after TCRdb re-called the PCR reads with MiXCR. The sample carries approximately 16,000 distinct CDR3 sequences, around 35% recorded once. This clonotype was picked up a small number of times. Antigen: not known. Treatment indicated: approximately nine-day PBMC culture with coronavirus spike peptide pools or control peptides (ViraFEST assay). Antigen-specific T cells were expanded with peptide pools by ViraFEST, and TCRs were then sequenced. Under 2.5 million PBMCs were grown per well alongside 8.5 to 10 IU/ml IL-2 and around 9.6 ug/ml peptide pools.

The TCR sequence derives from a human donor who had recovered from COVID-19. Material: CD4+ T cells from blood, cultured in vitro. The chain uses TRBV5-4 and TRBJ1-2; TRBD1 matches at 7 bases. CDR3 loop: CASSSLTGVVNYGYTF. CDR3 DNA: TGTGCCAGCAGCTCACTAACAGGGGTCGTTAACTATGGCTACACCTTC.